These T cell receptor beta chains were read from a single sample in a study of blood T cell repertoires in COVID-19. The method was immunoSEQ multiplex PCR; TCRdb's version includes in-frame clones alone and lacks a portion of them. The sample yields tens of thousands of clones, 88% seen once. Sequencing was performed on peripheral blood. The receptors were gathered from a man aged 55 to 70 with acute or convalescent COVID-19. CDR3s include the opening cysteine and the closing phenylalanine or tryptophan. Where a row states a size, it is once, few, many or the class of an expanded clone; other rows omit it.

v_call cdr3_length clone_size cdr3_aa
TRBV9 15 NA CASSRDRGRDEKLFF
TRBV13 15 NA CASSLALNSTDTQYF
TRBV4-2 16 NA CASSQDVGGLNEKLFF
TRBV13 17 NA CASSLRQGIATNEKLFF
TRBV9 15 NA CASSPSSLATGELFF
TRBV5-1 15 NA CASSTTVAGVSTQYF
TRBV2 14 NA CASKLTGHGDTQYF
TRBV27 13 NA CATRGGRTDTQYF
TRBV29-1 13 NA CSAGTGGNQPQHF
TRBV7-6 16 NA CASSPRVLAGEETQYF
TRBV30 14 once CAWRRLFFSYEQYF
TRBV10-3 16 NA CAISENLGRVGNTIYF